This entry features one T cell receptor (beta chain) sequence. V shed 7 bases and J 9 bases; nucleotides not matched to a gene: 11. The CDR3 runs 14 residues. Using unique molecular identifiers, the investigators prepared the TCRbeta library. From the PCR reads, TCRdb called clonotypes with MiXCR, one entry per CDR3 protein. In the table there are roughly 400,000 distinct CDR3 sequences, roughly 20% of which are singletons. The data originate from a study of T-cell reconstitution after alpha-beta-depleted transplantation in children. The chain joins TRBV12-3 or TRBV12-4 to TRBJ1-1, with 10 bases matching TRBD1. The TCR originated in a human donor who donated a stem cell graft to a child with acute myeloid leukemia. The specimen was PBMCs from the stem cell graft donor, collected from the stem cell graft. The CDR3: CASNTGTGASQAFF. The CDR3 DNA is TGTGCCAGCAATACCGGGACAGGGGCTTCGCAAGCTTTCTTT.